A single T cell receptor (beta chain) is shown here with its context. This entry comes from a study of T cell clones after liver transplantation. Germline-derived CDR1 and CDR2 are KGHSH and LQKENI. The CDR3 has 14 residues. The V and J ends lost 3 bases and 5 bases respectively, with 12 bases between them. This table comes from immunoSEQ multiplex PCR, and its TCRdb copy is limited to in-frame clones, with some not included. The sample has nearly 55,000 clones, 65% to 85% seen once. This sequence originates from a human donor who received a liver transplant. The V call is TRBV18, the J call TRBJ2-3; no reliable D call. Sequencing used CD4+ T cells from blood, obtained before liver transplant. The CDR3 here is CASSPRTAEDTQYF. CDR3 nucleotide sequence: TGTGCCAGCTCACCCCGGACGGCGGAAGATACGCAGTATTTT.